The entry below gives a single T cell receptor beta chain sequence along with its context. Its specific antigen is unknown. No much larger clonotype is one base removed from it; base qualities were not supplied. This sample was included in a study of shared T cell receptors in the human thymus (dated by TCRdb to the early 2020s). Turning to the overall study: The study examined how self-reactive, shared T-cell receptor alpha chains are generated in the human thymus.

Inclusive of the bounding cysteine and phenylalanine, the CDR3 is 13 residues long. The entry retains the CDR3 DNA only, 39 bases that are in frame from base 1. V drops 0 bases and J drops 16 bases, leaving 16 bases in between. CDR1 and CDR2 are read off the germline V gene as MGHRA and YSYEKL. Libraries were constructed by the immunoSEQ multiplex PCR assay. Held by TCRdb, this immuneACCESS table contains in-frame sequences only and omits some clones. Under half of the omission traces to an unresolved V gene where checked; the cause of the rest is unknown. This sample gives over 65,000 clones in total; 90% to 95% of them show up just once. The ten biggest clones cover about 0.036% of the sample.

Sequenced: thymocytes. This TCR was sampled from a human donor. The rearrangement combines TRBV4-1 with TRBJ2-1, with an unclear D gene assignment. CDR3 sequence: CASSQEGGRIRFF. In nucleotide form, the sequence is TGCGCCAGCAGCCAAGAAGGTGGTAGGATTCGATTCTTC.